These 9 T cell receptor beta chains were sequenced from one sample in a study of blood T cell repertoires in COVID-19. The protocol was immunoSEQ multiplex PCR, while the TCRdb copy is restricted to in-frame clones and leaves out a portion. The sample carries around 310,000 clones, about nine tenths recorded once. Specimen: PBMCs or T cells enriched from blood (not recorded which). The receptors here all came from a woman aged 25-40 years who had recovered from COVID-19.

This chain links TRBV30 with TRBJ2-1, with TRBD2 matching 10 bases. In germline, CDR1 is GTSNPN, CDR2 SVGIG (reference sequence). The CDR3 sequence is 13 residues long. J was trimmed by 6 bases and V by 5 bases; bases with no gene match: 4. CDR3 nucleotides: TGTGCCTGGGGACTAGCGGACCTCAATGAGCAGTTCTTC. Its translation: CAWGLADLNEQFF.

In this sample, this clone turned up a few times. The chain joins TRBV6-5 to TRBJ2-1, with 11 nucleotides matching TRBD1. This CDR3 spans 14 amino acids. V lost 8 bases, J lost 6 bases, and 6 bases stayed unmatched. CDR1 MNHEY and CDR2 SVGAGI come from the germline V gene. CDR3 protein: CASPGQGDVNEQFF. Here the CDR3 DNA reads TGTGCCAGCCCGGGACAGGGGGACGTCAATGAGCAGTTCTTC.

This sequence joins TRBV28 and TRBJ1-5; weak D call: TRBD1 (5 bases). Trimming removed 8 bases from V and 4 bases from J, with 27 bases in between. This CDR3 comprises 18 residues. Germline CDR1 and CDR2: MDHEN and SYDVKM. The CDR3 DNA reads as TGTGCCAGCCGACCTTATAGGAGGGGCGCGGGGCGAAATCAGCCCCAGCATTTT. Translating it yields CASRPYRRGAGRNQPQHF.

This chain uses TRBV19 with TRBJ1-1; D is perhaps TRBD1 (5 bases). Per germline, CDR1 LNHDA and CDR2 SQIVND (reference sequence). This CDR3 contains 15 residues. V was cut by 0 bases and J by 4 bases, with 12 bases left in between. CDR3 in DNA: TGTGCCAGTAGTATAGATCAGGGTTTTGTCACTGAAGCTTTCTTT. As protein: CASSIDQGFVTEAFF.

This clone was seen only a few times. The CDR3 sequence is CASSLRQYYGYTF. Written as DNA, the CDR3 is TGCGCCAGCAGCTTGCGACAGTACTATGGCTACACCTTC. This chain uses TRBV5-1 with TRBJ1-2, with D perhaps TRBD1 (5 bases). The CDR3 runs 13 residues. Germline CDR1 reads SGHRS; CDR2 reads YFSETQ. The ends were cut back, 1 base at V and 3 bases at J, with 7 bases in the middle. Full variable domain (rest looked up from reference TRBV5-1 and TRBJ1-2): KAGVTQTPRYLIKTRGQQVTLSCSPISGHRSVSWYQQTPGQGLQFLFEYFSETQRNKGNFPGRFSGRQFSNSRSEMNVSTLELGDSALYLCASSLRQYYGYTFGSGTRLTVV.

The chain combines TRBV7-2 with TRBJ2-2; 11 positions agree with TRBD2. This CDR3 is built from 17 residues. Germline CDR1 is SGHTA and CDR2 is FQGNSA. V gave up 3 bases and J gave up 1 base; unmatched junction bases: 4. CDR3 in amino acids: CASSFRTSGRNTGELFF. Here the CDR3 DNA reads TGTGCCAGCAGCTTTAGGACTAGCGGGCGGAACACCGGGGAGCTGTTTTTT.

The chain uses TRBV4-1 and TRBJ2-5; the match to TRBD2 covers 16 bases. The CDR3 has 21 residues. V dropped 4 bases and J dropped 2; count of bases not matched to a gene: 16. The V gene's germline CDR1 is MGHRA and CDR2 YSYEKL. The CDR3 coding sequence is TGCGCCAGCAGCCTAGAACCGACCTCGGGACTAGCGGGAGGGGGGCAAGAGACCCAGTACTTC. The encoded protein is CASSLEPTSGLAGGGQETQYF.

With respect to this clone: The same CDR3 is also encoded by other DNA sequences in this sample. The CDR3 sequence: CASSQVGGDGYTF. The CDR3 nucleotides read TGCGCCAGCAGCCAAGTAGGAGGGGATGGCTACACCTTC. The chain uses TRBV4-3 and TRBJ1-2; D possibly corresponds to TRBD1 (5 bases). CDR1 is LGHNA and CDR2 is YSLEER in the germline V gene. There are 13 residues in the CDR3. Trimming left V 1 base short and J 6 bases short, with 9 bases between.

The chain is built from TRBV18 and TRBJ1-4; D possibly corresponds to TRBD1 (5 bases). This CDR3 has 13 amino acids. V lost 8 bases and J 6 bases, leaving 13 bases between the germline ends. Germline CDR1 is KGHSH and CDR2 is LQKENI. The CDR3 spells CASRGGIDEKLFF. Here the CDR3 DNA reads TGTGCCAGCCGCGGGGGTATTGATGAAAAACTGTTTTTT.